This TCR beta chain appears in the sequencing data of a study of T cells in localized non-small cell lung cancer. Study-wide findings and caveats: Detection in adjacent lung was observed for a median 57 of the top 100 tumor clones. It remains possible that heterogeneity exists, since only one tumor region was sequenced. Uninvolved nearby lung showed the greatest T cell clonality, exceeding that found in tumor.

Here immunoSEQ multiplex PCR was the method, and the copy in TCRdb shows in-frame clones only, minus some. The profile shows over 55,000 clones, 85% to 90% of them singletons. Details on this clone: The target antigen is unknown.

This CDR3 has 15 residues. V was clipped by 7 bases and J by 0 bases, with 13 bases between them. CDR1 LNHDA and CDR2 SQIVND come from the germline V gene (reference sequence). The sample in question was peripheral blood, obtained before any cancer treatment. The clonotype was recovered from a woman aged 35 to 75 with stage I lung adenocarcinoma. The rearrangement joins TRBV19 to TRBJ2-1, with D tentatively TRBD1 (6 bases). The CDR3 spells CASKRDNPSYNEQFF. The CDR3 DNA sequence: TGTGCCAGTAAAAGGGACAACCCCTCCTACAATGAGCAGTTCTTC.